Below are 3 T cell receptor beta chains sequenced from a single sample in a study of Graves' ophthalmopathy and Graves' hyperthyroidism. Amplified TCR beta CDR3 regions were obtained using RNA transcripts as template. HTBI primers were employed in first-round RT-PCR, then a second-round multiplex PCR followed. Each CDR3 protein gets one entry after TCRdb re-called the multiplex PCR reads with MiXCR. Of around 600,000 distinct CDR3 sequences in the sample, 35% to 50% were seen once. The sample was peripheral blood. The receptors originated from an adult man with Graves' ophthalmopathy.

This clonotype was counted many times. The genes are TRBV5-6 and TRBJ1-1, with TRBD1 matching 10 bases. CDR1 is SGHDT and CDR2 is YYEEEE in the germline V gene. This CDR3 spans 15 amino acids. The V gene end was trimmed by 6 bases and the J gene end by 5 bases; junction bases not matched to a gene: 10. DNA for the CDR3: TGTGCCAGCACCATCTGGACAGGGGGTCGGACTGAAGCTTTCTTT. Protein sequence: CASTIWTGGRTEAFF.

This clonotype was seen a few times. This CDR3 reads CASSYSGTGKNGYTF. CDR3 sequence (DNA): TGTGCCAGCAGTTACTCCGGGACAGGGAAAAATGGCTACACCTTC. V and J are TRBV6-6 and TRBJ1-2, with TRBD1 matching 9 bases. The CDR3 length is 15 residues. CDR1 MNHNY and CDR2 SVGAGI come from the germline V gene (reference sequence). Losses at the gene ends were 0 bases for V and 6 bases for J; bases not matched to a gene: 5.

The chain couples TRBV4-2 to TRBJ2-7, with TRBD2 matching 16 bases. V shed 5 bases and J 4 bases; nucleotides not matched to a gene: 5. The CDR3 has 16 residues. Germline values: CDR1 LGHNA, CDR2 YNFKEQ. CDR3 amino acids: CASSSGLAGGFYEQYV. The CDR3 nucleotides are TGTGCCAGCAGCTCGGGACTAGCGGGAGGGTTTTACGAGCAGTACGTC.